This section outlines one T cell receptor delta chain sequence together with its context. TCRdb ran CATT on the reads. The repertoire includes about 8,500 delta-chain clones, 3% to 4% of them detected once, and approximately 16% sits in the top ten. The V gene's germline CDR1 is GEAIGNYY and CDR2 EKD. CDR3 length equals 22 residues. V was pared by 2 bases and J by 0 bases, with 13 bases of the junction left unmatched. The sample originates from a study of gamma-delta chains in newborns, infants, children. Study in general: Microbial exposure reportedly drives polyclonal innate γδ T cell expansion after birth.

The clonotype comes from a child who was a newborn, infant or young child, either healthy, febrile or measles-vaccinated (not recorded which). The V and J genes are TRDV2 and TRDJ3; 12 bases agree with TRDD3. Specimen: blood. CDR3 nucleotides: TGTGCCTGTGACAGACTGGGGGATACTCCGTATTCTAGCTCCTGGGACACCCGACAGATGTTTTTC. Its translation: CACDRLGDTPYSSSWDTRQMFF.